This TCR beta chain came from a study of CD8+ T cells in alopecia areata. Whole-study results and caveats: While patients received tofacitinib, many expanded lesional clones remained present in scalp and blood.

Worth noting for this clone: Its antigen remains unidentified.

V lost 1 base and J 6 bases, leaving 12 bases between the germline ends. The germline V gene encodes CDR1 LGHNA and CDR2 YSLEER. The CDR3 sequence is 14 residues long. RNA extraction and reverse transcription yielded cDNA as sequencing template. The repertoire was sequenced with immunoSEQ multiplex PCR; TCRdb's copy has only in-frame clones and lacks some. The table records roughly 200,000 clones, roughly 50% of them present only once. Stated treatment: oral pan-JAK inhibitor, 5-10 mg twice daily. A FACSAria was used to sort CD4+ and CD8+ T cells. These cells came from PBMCs. This material consisted of CD8+ T cells sorted from blood, taken at week 24, from a patient treated with tofacitinib. The genes are TRBV4-3 and TRBJ2-5; the D call may be TRBD1 or TRBD2 (5 bases each). The TCR originated in a human donor with alopecia areata. CDR3 sequence: CASSQGLGEKTQYF. DNA for the CDR3: TGCGCCAGCAGCCAAGGCTTGGGGGAAAAGACCCAGTACTTC.